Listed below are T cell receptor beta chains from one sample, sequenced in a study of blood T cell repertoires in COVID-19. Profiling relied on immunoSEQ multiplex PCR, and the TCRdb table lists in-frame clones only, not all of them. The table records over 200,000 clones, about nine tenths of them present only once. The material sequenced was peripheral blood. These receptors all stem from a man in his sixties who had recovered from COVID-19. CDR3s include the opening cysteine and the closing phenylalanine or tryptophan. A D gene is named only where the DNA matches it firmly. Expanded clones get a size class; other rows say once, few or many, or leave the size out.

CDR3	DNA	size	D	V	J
CASSSGPGHGGNQPQHF	TGTGCCAGCAGCTCCGGCCCCGGACACGGAGGCAATCAGCCCCAGCATTTT	-	-	TRBV28	TRBJ1-5
CSVSFGGQGAYEQYF	TGCAGCGTTTCTTTCGGAGGACAGGGGGCCTACGAGCAGTACTTC	-	TRBD1	TRBV29-1	TRBJ2-7
CSVRNRNPGTGELFF	TGCAGCGTCAGAAATAGGAACCCGGGGACCGGGGAGCTGTTTTTT	-	-	TRBV29-1	TRBJ2-2
CSVEGQGANYGYTF	TGCAGCGTTGAAGGTCAGGGGGCGAACTATGGCTACACCTTC	-	TRBD1	TRBV29-1	TRBJ1-2
CASSYGQIRNQPQHF	TGTGCCAGCAGTTATGGCCAGATAAGAAATCAGCCCCAGCATTTT	-	-	TRBV6-2/TRBV6-3	TRBJ1-5
CASSQDSAGSGANTEAFF	TGCGCCAGCAGCCAAGATTCCGCCGGATCAGGGGCGAACACTGAAGCTTTCTTT	-	-	TRBV4-3	TRBJ1-1
CASSPLAGEYYGYTF	TGTGCCAGCTCACCCCTAGCAGGAGAGTACTATGGCTACACCTTC	-	-	TRBV18	TRBJ1-2
CASSAQGDQPQHF	TGTGCCAGCAGCGCCCAGGGTGACCAGCCCCAGCATTTT	-	-	TRBV9	TRBJ1-5
CASSVQVASGAQYF	TGTGCCAGCAGCGTACAGGTGGCCTCGGGGGCCCAGTACTTC	-	-	TRBV9	TRBJ2-5
CASSSGLVAHETQYF	TGTGCCAGTAGCAGCGGACTAGTAGCTCATGAGACCCAGTACTTC	-	TRBD2	TRBV19	TRBJ2-5
CASSRRDRGIHNQPQHF	TGTGCCAGCAGCAGGCGGGACAGGGGGATTCACAATCAGCCCCAGCATTTT	-	-	TRBV21-1	TRBJ1-5
CASRYRGAGGDSPLHF	TGTGCCAGTAGATACCGAGGGGCAGGGGGAGACTCACCCCTCCACTTT	-	TRBD1	TRBV19	TRBJ1-6
CASSQTPGQGYEQYF	TGCGCCAGCAGCCAAACTCCGGGACAGGGGTACGAGCAGTACTTC	few	TRBD1	TRBV4-1	TRBJ2-7
CASRQGAQPQHF	TGTGCCAGCAGGCAGGGGGCTCAGCCCCAGCATTTT	-	TRBD1	TRBV6-5	TRBJ1-5
CASSFRLAGGISYNEQFF	TGTGCCAGCAGCTTTAGGCTAGCGGGGGGGATATCCTACAATGAGCAGTTCTTC	once	TRBD2	TRBV7-8	TRBJ2-1
CASSYIRTGNYGYTF	TGTGCCAGCTCATACATTCGGACAGGGAACTATGGCTACACCTTC	-	TRBD1	TRBV18	TRBJ1-2
CASSQLVAGEQFF	TGTGCCAGTAGTCAACTAGTCGCTGGCGAGCAGTTCTTC	-	-	TRBV19	TRBJ2-1
CASSSGQATSTDTQYF	TGTGCCAGCAGTTCTGGACAGGCCACTAGCACAGATACGCAGTATTTT	-	TRBD1	TRBV6-5	TRBJ2-3
CASSLRTSGGTDTQYF	TGTGCCAGTAGTCTTAGGACTAGCGGGGGAACAGATACGCAGTATTTT	-	TRBD2	TRBV19	TRBJ2-3
CASSHTAVEQYF	TGTGCCAGCAGCCATACTGCCGTTGAGCAGTACTTC	-	-	TRBV7-2	TRBJ2-7
CASSVEKGYATEAFF	TGTGCCAGCAGCGTAGAGAAGGGGTATGCCACTGAAGCTTTCTTT	-	-	TRBV9	TRBJ1-1
CASSIPRPTRYGYTF	TGTGCCAGTAGTATTCCCCGACCAACCAGGTATGGCTACACCTTC	-	-	TRBV19	TRBJ1-2
CASSSGTGVGYTF	TGTGCCAGCAGTTCCGGGACAGGGGTCGGCTACACCTTC	-	TRBD1	TRBV2	TRBJ1-2
CSVNTDGRPEEPQHF	TGCAGCGTTAACACGGACGGCCGGCCGGAGGAGCCCCAGCATTTT	-	-	TRBV29-1	TRBJ1-5
CASSIPRTGGRSYNEQFF	TGTGCCAGTAGTATTCCCCGGACAGGGGGACGCTCCTACAATGAGCAGTTCTTC	-	TRBD1	TRBV19	TRBJ2-1
CASSLDPGLAGGQETQYF	TGTGCCAGCAGCCTCGACCCCGGGCTAGCGGGGGGGCAAGAGACCCAGTACTTC	-	TRBD2	TRBV3-1/TRBV3-2	TRBJ2-5
CASSLETSSTDTQYF	TGTGCCAGCAGCTTGGAGACTAGCAGCACAGATACGCAGTATTTT	-	TRBD2	TRBV5-4	TRBJ2-3
CASSSPGQGNTEAFF	TGTGCCAGCAGCTCGCCTGGACAGGGCAACACTGAAGCTTTCTTT	-	TRBD1	TRBV5-4	TRBJ1-1
CASSRRTSTYNEQFF	TGTGCCAGCAGCCGCCGGACTAGCACCTACAATGAGCAGTTCTTC	-	TRBD2	TRBV7-2	TRBJ2-1
CASNEPGTGDYGYTF	TGTGCCAGCAACGAACCCGGGACAGGGGACTATGGCTACACCTTC	-	TRBD1	TRBV28	TRBJ1-2
CASSLVGSASSEQYF	TGTGCCAGCAGCTTAGTTGGTTCGGCTAGTTCCGAGCAGTACTTC	-	-	TRBV7-2	TRBJ2-7
CASSLVGGAGYGYTF	TGTGCCAGCAGCTTGGTAGGGGGTGCTGGCTATGGCTACACCTTC	once	-	TRBV5-6	TRBJ1-2
CASRRVRDSLEAFF	TGTGCCAGCAGACGAGTCCGGGACAGCCTTGAAGCTTTCTTT	-	TRBD1	TRBV6-4	TRBJ1-1
CASSLAIGMSYNEQFF	TGTGCCAGCAGCTTGGCCATCGGGATGTCCTACAATGAGCAGTTCTTC	once	-	TRBV5-4	TRBJ2-1
CASSISGVDEKLFF	TGTGCCAGTAGTATATCAGGGGTTGATGAAAAACTGTTTTTT	-	-	TRBV19	TRBJ1-4
CASSQGAGMNTGELFF	TGCGCCAGCAGCCAAGGCGCAGGGATGAACACCGGGGAGCTGTTTTTT	-	-	TRBV4-3	TRBJ2-2
CASSSGQSKNEQFF	TGTGCCAGCAGCTCCGGACAGAGCAAGAATGAGCAGTTCTTC	-	-	TRBV5-6	TRBJ2-1
CATSRDPRDRRRQNIQYF	TGTGCCACCAGCAGAGATCCCAGGGACAGGCGCCGCCAAAACATTCAGTACTTC	-	TRBD1	TRBV15	TRBJ2-4
CASSLGTSGSNEQYF	TGTGCCAGCAGTTTAGGGACTAGCGGGAGTAACGAGCAGTACTTC	once	TRBD2	TRBV7-3	TRBJ2-7
CATSDPPVNEQFF	TGTGCCACCAGTGATCCTCCCGTGAATGAGCAGTTCTTC	once	-	TRBV24-1	TRBJ2-1
CASSVAGYGYTF	TGTGCCAGCAGCGTAGCAGGGTATGGCTACACCTTC	-	-	TRBV9	TRBJ1-2